This entry lists 7 T cell receptor beta chains sequenced from one sample in a study of T cell responses to AZD1222 COVID-19 vaccine. Data came from immunoSEQ multiplex PCR; TCRdb stores just in-frame clones and leaves some out. The profile covers 120,000 to 150,000 clones, with roughly nine tenths appearing a single time and 4% taken by the ten largest. The sequencing here drew on peripheral blood, taken 28 days after the second AZD1222 dose. These receptors came from an adult who received the AZD1222 COVID-19 vaccine.

V and J are TRBV28 and TRBJ1-5, with 11 bases lining up with TRBD1. CDR1 is MDHEN, CDR2 SYDVKM, per germline. The J segment lost 2 bases and the V segment lost 10 bases, leaving 4 bases of the junction unmatched. The CDR3 sequence is 14 residues long. CDR3 sequence reads: CATRTGGGNQPQHF. The DNA for the CDR3 is TGTGCCACCAGGACAGGGGGCGGCAATCAGCCCCAGCATTTT.

The chain is built from TRBV27 and TRBJ1-2, with D tentatively TRBD1 (5 bases). Trimming took off 8 bases at V and 3 bases at J, with 19 bases between the two ends. This CDR3 is built from 15 residues. Germline V gene lookup returns CDR1 MNHEY and CDR2 SMNVEV (reference sequence). CDR3 residues: CASGQHGGGDYGYTF. The CDR3 DNA sequence: TGTGCCAGCGGCCAACACGGGGGAGGGGACTATGGCTACACCTTC.

There are a few counts of this clone. The chain joins TRBV5-1 to TRBJ2-7; D is ambiguous. The germline CDR1 and CDR2 sequences are SGHRS and YFSETQ. V lost 0 bases, J lost 2 bases, and 6 bases lay in between. The length of the CDR3 is 13 residues. CDR3: CASSLVGTYEQYF. Here the CDR3 DNA reads TGCGCCAGCAGCTTGGTAGGGACCTACGAGCAGTACTTC.

V usage is TRBV18 and J usage is TRBJ1-1; the D gene is possibly TRBD1 (5 bases). Germline V lookup: CDR1 KGHSH, CDR2 LQKENI. The CDR3 totals 13 residues. Trimming cost V 3 bases and J 4 bases, with 9 bases left between them. The CDR3 DNA is TGTGCCAGCTCACCCTCGGGACTCACTGAAGCTTTCTTT. Protein product: CASSPSGLTEAFF. The complete variable domain, with remaining parts taken from reference TRBV18 and TRBJ1-1, reads NAGVMQNPRHLVRRRGQEARLRCSPMKGHSHVYWYRQLPEEGLKFMVYLQKENIIDESGMPKERFSAEFPKEGPSILRIQQVVRGDSAAYFCASSPSGLTEAFFGQGTRLTVV.

This clone has at least ten counts. This sequence joins TRBV5-1 and TRBJ2-2; 7 bases agree with TRBD2. Germline V gene sequence: CDR1 SGHRS, CDR2 YFSETQ. The CDR3 is 16 residues long. V trimming: 4 bases; J trimming: 2 bases; junction bases outside the gene matches: 8. CDR3 residues: CASSPPLADNTGELFF. In DNA form, the CDR3 reads TGCGCCAGCAGCCCGCCGCTAGCGGACAACACCGGGGAGCTGTTTTTT. Using reference TRBV5-1 and TRBJ2-2 for the parts outside the CDR3, the full variable domain is KAGVTQTPRYLIKTRGQQVTLSCSPISGHRSVSWYQQTPGQGLQFLFEYFSETQRNKGNFPGRFSGRQFSNSRSEMNVSTLELGDSALYLCASSPPLADNTGELFFGEGSRLTVL.

The chain employs TRBV12-3 or TRBV12-4 and TRBJ1-2, with 7 bases lining up with TRBD1. Unmatched junction bases numbered 6, after V lost 7 bases and J lost 4 bases. The CDR3 has 13 amino acids. CDR3 in amino acids: CASTEQGLYGYTF. The DNA for the CDR3 is TGTGCCAGCACTGAACAGGGGCTCTATGGCTACACCTTC.

The CDR3 DNA is TGTGCCAGCAGCCAGGGACTAGCGGGAGATACGGCAGATACGCAGTATTTT. It is translated as CASSQGLAGDTADTQYF. The chain recombines TRBV7-2 with TRBJ2-3; 14 nucleotides line up with TRBD2. The germline V gene encodes CDR1 SGHTA and CDR2 FQGNSA. The CDR3 covers 17 residues. V shed 5 bases, J shed 4 bases, and the junction held 8 bases outside the gene matches.